The sequence of this TCR beta chain was determined in a study of regulatory T cells in long-lasting Graves disease. Study-wide context: The antithyroid drugs taken by newly diagnosed Graves' patients had been used for under 3 months. Whole-study results and caveats: Persistent patients shared 2,500 to 3,000 public clonotypes among themselves. Newly diagnosed patients shared fewer, at about a thousand.

As concerns this clonotype: The target antigen is unknown.

Trimming removed 4 bases at V and 1 base at J, with 16 bases between. Germline CDR1 and CDR2: KGHSH and LQKENI. The CDR3 length is 16 residues. Time point specified: newly diagnosed GD, antithyroid drugs for less than 3 months. Generation of the TCR library employed RNA extracted from PBMCs. Doctors identified Graves' disease using the American Thyroid Association guidelines. Both iRepertoire HTBI primers and Arm-PCR of CDR3 regions were used to build the TCR beta libraries. TCRdb recomputed calls from the multiplex PCR reads with MiXCR, one row per CDR3 protein. The repertoire holds hundreds of thousands of distinct CDR3 sequences, with roughly 16% as singletons. These data also featured in a second study, about T cells in Graves' hyperthyroidism and ophthalmopathy. Per that study: Each diagnosis drew on symptoms, thyroxine, TRAb, thyroid ultrasound and orbital computed tomography findings.

Sequencing used peripheral blood mononuclear cells (PBMCs), obtained at new diagnosis, from a patient treated with antithyroid drugs. The V gene is TRBV18, the J gene TRBJ2-5; D is tentatively TRBD1 or TRBD2 (5 bases each). The TCR sequence derives from a woman under 40 with Graves disease. The DNA for the CDR3 is TGTGCCAGCTCACTCCGCCGGGACCGCCGCCAAGAGACCCAGTACTTC. It is translated as CASSLRRDRRQETQYF. Using reference TRBV18 and TRBJ2-5 for the parts outside the CDR3, the full variable domain is NAGVMQNPRHLVRRRGQEARLRCSPMKGHSHVYWYRQLPEEGLKFMVYLQKENIIDESGMPKERFSAEFPKEGPSILRIQQVVRGDSAAYFCASSLRRDRRQETQYFGPGTRLLVL.